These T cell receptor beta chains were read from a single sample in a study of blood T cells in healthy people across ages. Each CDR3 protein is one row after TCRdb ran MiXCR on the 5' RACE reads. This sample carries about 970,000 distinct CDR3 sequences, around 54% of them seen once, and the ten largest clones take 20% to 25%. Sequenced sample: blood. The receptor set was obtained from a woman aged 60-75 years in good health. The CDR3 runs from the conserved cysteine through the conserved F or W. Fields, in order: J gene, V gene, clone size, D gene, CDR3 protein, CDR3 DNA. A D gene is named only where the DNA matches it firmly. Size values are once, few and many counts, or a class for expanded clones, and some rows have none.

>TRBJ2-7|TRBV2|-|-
CASYRVVYEQYF
TGTGCCAGCTACAGGGTTGTCTACGAGCAGTACTTC
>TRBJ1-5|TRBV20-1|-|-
CSAGGFNQPQHF
TGCAGTGCCGGCGGCTTCAATCAGCCCCAGCATTTT
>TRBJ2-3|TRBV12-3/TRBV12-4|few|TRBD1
CASSFRGRTDTQYF
TGTGCCAGCAGTTTCAGGGGGCGTACAGATACGCAGTATTTT
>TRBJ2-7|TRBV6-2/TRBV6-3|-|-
CASRSGGSTYEQYF
TGTGCCAGCAGGAGTGGCGGTTCGACCTACGAGCAGTACTTC
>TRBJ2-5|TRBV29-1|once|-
CSVEIIDEQYF
TGCAGCGTTGAAATCATCGATGAGCAGTACTTC
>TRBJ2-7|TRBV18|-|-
CASSRVSGTLGEQYF
TGTGCCAGCTCCCGGGTTTCCGGGACCCTGGGAGAGCAGTACTTC
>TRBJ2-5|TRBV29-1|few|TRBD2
CSSLLGTSGRPGETQYF
TGCAGCTCCCTCCTGGGGACTAGCGGGAGACCGGGGGAGACCCAGTACTTC
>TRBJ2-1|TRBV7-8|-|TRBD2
CASSLAAGGQGEQFF
TGTGCCAGCAGCTTAGCGGCGGGAGGACAAGGAGAGCAGTTCTTC
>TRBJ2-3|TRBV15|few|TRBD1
CATSRWDRDTDTQYF
TGTGCCACCAGCAGATGGGACAGAGACACAGATACGCAGTATTTT
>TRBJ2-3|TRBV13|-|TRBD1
CASSLWTGVVTDTQYF
TGTGCCAGCAGCCTCTGGACAGGGGTTGTCACAGATACGCAGTATTTT